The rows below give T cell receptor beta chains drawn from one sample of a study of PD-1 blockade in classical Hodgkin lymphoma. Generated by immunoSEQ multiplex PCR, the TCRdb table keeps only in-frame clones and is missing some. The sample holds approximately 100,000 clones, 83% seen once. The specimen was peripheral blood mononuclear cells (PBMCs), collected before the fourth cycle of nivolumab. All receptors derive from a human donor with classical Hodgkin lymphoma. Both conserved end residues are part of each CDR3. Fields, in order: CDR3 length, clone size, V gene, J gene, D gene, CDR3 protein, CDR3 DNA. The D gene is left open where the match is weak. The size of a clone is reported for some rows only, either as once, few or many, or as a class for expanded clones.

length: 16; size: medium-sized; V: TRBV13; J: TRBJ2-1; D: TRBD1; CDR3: CASSSTGQGSGSEQFF; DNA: TGTGCCAGCAGCTCTACCGGACAGGGGTCTGGCTCTGAGCAGTTCTTC
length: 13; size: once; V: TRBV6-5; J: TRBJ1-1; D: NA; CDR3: CASSSHKNTEAFF; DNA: TGTGCCAGCAGTAGTCACAAGAACACTGAAGCTTTCTTT
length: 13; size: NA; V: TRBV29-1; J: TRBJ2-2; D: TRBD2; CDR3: CSVRSGSSGELFF; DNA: TGCAGCGTCCGAAGCGGGAGCTCCGGGGAGCTGTTTTTT
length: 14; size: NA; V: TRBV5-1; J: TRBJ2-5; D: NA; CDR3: CASGRSEGGETQYF; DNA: TGCGCCAGCGGACGGTCGGAGGGTGGTGAGACCCAGTACTTC
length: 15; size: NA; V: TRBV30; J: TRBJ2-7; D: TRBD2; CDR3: CAWSGGGLAALEQYF; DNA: TGTGCCTGGAGTGGGGGGGGACTAGCGGCCCTCGAGCAGTACTTC
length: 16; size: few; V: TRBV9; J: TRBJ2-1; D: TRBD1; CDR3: CASSVAGDRGDNEQFF; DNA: TGTGCCAGCAGCGTAGCTGGGGACAGGGGAGACAATGAGCAGTTCTTC
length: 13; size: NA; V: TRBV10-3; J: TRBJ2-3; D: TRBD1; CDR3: CATGDRTADTQYF; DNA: TGTGCCACCGGGGACAGGACGGCAGATACGCAGTATTTT
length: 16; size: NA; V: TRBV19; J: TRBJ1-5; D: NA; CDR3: CASSIFGKGSNQPQHF; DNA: TGTGCCAGTAGTATATTCGGGAAGGGTAGCAATCAGCCCCAGCATTTT
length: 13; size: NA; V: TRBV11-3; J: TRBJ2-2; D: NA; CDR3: CASSYSPTGELFF; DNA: TGTGCCAGCAGCTACTCTCCTACCGGGGAGCTGTTTTTT
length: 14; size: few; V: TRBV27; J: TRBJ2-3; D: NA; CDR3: CASSWRASTDTQYF; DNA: TGTGCCAGCAGTTGGCGCGCTAGCACAGATACGCAGTATTTT
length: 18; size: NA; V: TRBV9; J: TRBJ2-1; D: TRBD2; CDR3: CASSVRTSGRSSTNEQFF; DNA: TGTGCCAGCAGCGTTCGGACTAGCGGGAGATCCTCTACCAATGAGCAGTTCTTC
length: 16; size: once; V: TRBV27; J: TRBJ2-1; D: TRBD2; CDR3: CASSSWTSGANNEQFF; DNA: TGTGCCAGCAGTTCCTGGACTAGCGGGGCGAACAATGAGCAGTTCTTC
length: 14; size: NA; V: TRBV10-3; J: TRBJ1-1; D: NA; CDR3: CAISESGTPTEAFF; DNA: TGTGCCATCAGTGAGTCGGGGACACCCACTGAAGCTTTCTTT
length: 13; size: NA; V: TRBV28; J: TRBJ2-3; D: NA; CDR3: CASGLYSTDTQYF; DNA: TGTGCCAGCGGACTATACAGCACAGATACGCAGTATTTT
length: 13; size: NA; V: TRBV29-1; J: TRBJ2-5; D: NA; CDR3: CSVDLGARETQYF; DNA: TGCAGCGTTGATTTGGGGGCGCGGGAGACCCAGTACTTC
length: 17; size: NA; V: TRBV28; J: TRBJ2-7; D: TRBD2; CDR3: CASSPPSMGLGGDEQYF; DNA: TGTGCCAGCAGTCCCCCCTCGATGGGACTAGGGGGTGACGAGCAGTACTTC
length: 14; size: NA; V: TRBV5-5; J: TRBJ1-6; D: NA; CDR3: CASSLGLYNSPLHF; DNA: TGTGCCAGCAGCTTAGGACTATATAATTCACCCCTCCACTTT
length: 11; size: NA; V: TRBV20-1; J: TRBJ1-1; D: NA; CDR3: CSARENTEAFF; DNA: TGCAGTGCTAGAGAGAACACTGAAGCTTTCTTT
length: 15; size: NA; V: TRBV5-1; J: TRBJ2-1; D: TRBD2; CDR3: CASRPSGLTYNEQFF; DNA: TGCGCCAGCAGGCCTAGCGGATTAACCTACAATGAGCAGTTCTTC
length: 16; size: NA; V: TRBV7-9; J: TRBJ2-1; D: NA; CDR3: CASSLEGWGAKDEQFF; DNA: TGTGCCAGCAGCTTAGAGGGCTGGGGGGCCAAGGATGAGCAGTTCTTC
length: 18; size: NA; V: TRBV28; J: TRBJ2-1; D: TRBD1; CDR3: CASSFNGAGQGAWNEQFF; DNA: TGTGCCAGCAGTTTCAATGGGGCGGGACAGGGGGCTTGGAATGAGCAGTTCTTC
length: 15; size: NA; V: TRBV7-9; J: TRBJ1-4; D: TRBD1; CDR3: CASSPGQGPNEKLFF; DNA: TGTGCCAGCAGCCCGGGACAGGGCCCTAATGAAAAACTGTTTTTT
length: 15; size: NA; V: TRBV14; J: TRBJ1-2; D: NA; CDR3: CASSQDPGHNYGYTF; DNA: TGTGCCAGCAGCCAAGATCCGGGTCACAACTATGGCTACACCTTC
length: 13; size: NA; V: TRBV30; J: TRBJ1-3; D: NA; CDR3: CAWNRGSGNTIYF; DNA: TGTGCCTGGAATCGAGGTTCTGGAAACACCATATATTTT
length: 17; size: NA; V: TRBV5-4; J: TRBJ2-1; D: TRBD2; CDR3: CASSLGASGISYNEQFF; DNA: TGTGCCAGCAGCTTGGGGGCTAGCGGGATCTCCTACAATGAGCAGTTCTTC
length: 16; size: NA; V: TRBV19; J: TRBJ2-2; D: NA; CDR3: CASSISGSLIGGELFF; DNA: TGTGCCAGTAGTATAAGCGGGTCTTTGATTGGCGGGGAGCTGTTTTTT
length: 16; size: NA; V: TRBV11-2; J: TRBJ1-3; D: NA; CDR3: CASSARTASSGNTIYF; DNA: TGTGCCAGCAGCGCTCGGACAGCAAGCTCTGGAAACACCATATATTTT
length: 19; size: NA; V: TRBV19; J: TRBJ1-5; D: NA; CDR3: CASTPRAQYREGSNQPQHF; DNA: TGTGCCAGTACTCCCCGGGCGCAATACAGGGAGGGGAGCAATCAGCCCCAGCATTTT
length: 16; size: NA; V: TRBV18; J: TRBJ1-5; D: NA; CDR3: CASSPGWGYSDQPQHF; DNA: TGTGCCAGCTCACCAGGGTGGGGCTACAGTGATCAGCCCCAGCATTTT
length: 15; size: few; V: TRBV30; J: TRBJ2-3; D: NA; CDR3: CAWSKDGSRTDTQYF; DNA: TGTGCCTGGAGTAAGGACGGCTCCCGCACAGATACGCAGTATTTT
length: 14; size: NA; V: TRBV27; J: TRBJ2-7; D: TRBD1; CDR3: CASSTTGGFDEQYF; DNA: TGTGCCAGCAGTACGACAGGGGGTTTCGACGAGCAGTACTTC
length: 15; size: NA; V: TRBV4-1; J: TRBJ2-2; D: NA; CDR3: CASSPQRGVDGELFF; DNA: TGCGCCAGCAGCCCACAGAGGGGGGTTGACGGGGAGCTGTTTTTT
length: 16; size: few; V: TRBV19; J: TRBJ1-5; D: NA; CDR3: CASSIDSSAGFQPQHF; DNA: TGTGCCAGTAGTATAGATTCTTCGGCAGGGTTCCAGCCCCAGCATTTT
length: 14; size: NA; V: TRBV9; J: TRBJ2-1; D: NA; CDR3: CASSVSGSYNEQFF; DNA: TGTGCCAGCAGCGTGTCAGGCTCCTACAATGAGCAGTTCTTC
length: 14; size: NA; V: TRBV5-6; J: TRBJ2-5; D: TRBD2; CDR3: CASSSGTIQETQYF; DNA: TGTGCCAGCAGCTCCGGGACTATCCAAGAGACCCAGTACTTC
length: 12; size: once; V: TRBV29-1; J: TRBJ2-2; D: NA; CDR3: CSAGGLGGELFF; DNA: TGCAGCGCCGGAGGGCTAGGTGGGGAGCTGTTTTTT
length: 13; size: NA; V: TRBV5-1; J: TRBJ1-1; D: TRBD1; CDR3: CASSSDRATEAFF; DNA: TGCGCCAGCAGCTCGGACAGGGCCACTGAAGCTTTCTTT
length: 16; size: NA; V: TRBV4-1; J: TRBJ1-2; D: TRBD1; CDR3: CASSQDRGQGARGYTF; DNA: TGCGCCAGCAGCCAAGATAGAGGGCAGGGGGCACGTGGCTACACCTTC
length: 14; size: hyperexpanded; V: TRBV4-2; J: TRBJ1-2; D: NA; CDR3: CASSPTGGRDGYTF; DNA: TGTGCCAGCAGCCCGACGGGGGGGCGGGATGGCTACACCTTC
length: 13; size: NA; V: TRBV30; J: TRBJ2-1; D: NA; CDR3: CAWNPGTLDEQFF; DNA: TGTGCCTGGAACCCCGGGACGCTCGATGAGCAGTTCTTC
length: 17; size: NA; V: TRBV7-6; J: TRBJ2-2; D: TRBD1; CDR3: CASSSYPGTEDTGELFF; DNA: TGTGCCAGCAGCTCCTACCCCGGGACAGAAGACACCGGGGAGCTGTTTTTT